This TCR beta chain was captured in a study of technical replicates of blood from a few donors. Germline V gives CDR1 SGHNT, CDR2 YYREEE (reference sequence). The V end was cut by 1 base, the J end by 8 bases, with 19 bases between. CDR3 length equals 15 residues. Sequenced by immunoSEQ multiplex PCR; TCRdb stores in-frame clones only, minus some. The sample lists almost 70,000 clones; approximately 88% were seen once. Sequenced: PBMCs. The chain joins TRBV5-4 to TRBJ2-7, with a tentative D call TRBD1 (6 bases). The sequence was obtained from a human donor in good health. Some clones in this sample may be carry-over from other donors' samples. CDR3 nucleotides: TGTGCCAGCAGCTTGTTGAGGGGGAAAACTATTCAGCAGTACTTC. This encodes CASSLLRGKTIQQYF.